This T cell receptor (beta chain) was sequenced for a study of OX40 agonist ivuxolimab in advanced cancers. Across the study: Ivuxolimab was administered intravenously to patients at 0.01 to 10 mg/kg every 2 weeks.

This CDR3 comprises 14 residues. Germline lookup yields CDR1 SGHRS and CDR2 YFSETQ. V was clipped by 4 bases and J by 4 bases; unmatched bases: 6. Profiled with immunoSEQ multiplex PCR; TCRdb holds only in-frame clones, not every one. This sample yields 90,000 to 100,000 clones, of which 88% are seen a single time; 0.82% belongs to the top ten. The clonotype originates from an adult with an advanced solid tumor such as melanoma, head and neck, liver or kidney cancer. The sample in question was CD4+ or CD8+ T cells sorted from blood, obtained in a trial of the OX40 agonist ivuxolimab. The V call is TRBV5-1, the J call TRBJ1-2; 8 nucleotides align to TRBD1. DNA for the CDR3: TGCGCCAGCAGCCCCGGGACAGGCGGCTATGGCTACACCTTC. This translates into CASSPGTGGYGYTF.